A single sample is the source of the 7 T cell receptor beta chains below, sequenced in a study of T cell changes during pregnancy in multiple sclerosis. TCRdb keeps only in-frame clones here, not all; method: immunoSEQ multiplex PCR. In the table there are tens of thousands of clones, approximately 94% of which are singletons. The sample here was CD8+ T cells from peripheral blood mononuclear cells, taken after pregnancy. The receptors shown here come from a female donor with multiple sclerosis, enrolled in a pregnancy study.

V gene TRBV4-1 combines with J gene TRBJ2-3, with TRBD1 matching over 7 bases. J was trimmed by 6 bases and V by 1 base; bases with no gene match: 10. This CDR3 spans 16 amino acids. Germline CDR1 reads MGHRA; CDR2 reads YSYEKL. The CDR3 reads CASSQGGDMTGDTQYF. In nucleotides, the CDR3 is TGCGCCAGCAGCCAAGGAGGGGATATGACAGGGGATACGCAGTATTTT.

The chain combines TRBV28 with TRBJ1-3; the D is unclear. The CDR3 consists of 14 residues. Germline V lookup: CDR1 MDHEN, CDR2 SYDVKM. Trimming pared 4 bases from V and 2 bases from J, leaving 9 bases between. The CDR3 loop is CASSYSPAGNTIYF. The CDR3 region has the DNA TGTGCCAGCAGTTATTCCCCCGCTGGAAACACCATATATTTT.

The chain combines TRBV28 with TRBJ2-5; D possibly corresponds to TRBD2 (6 bases). This CDR3 region has 14 residues. Between the trimmed V and J ends, which lost 2 bases and 2 bases, there was a span of 9 bases. Germline V CDR1 and CDR2: MDHEN, SYDVKM. The CDR3 reads CASSLPAGQETQYF. The CDR3 DNA reads as TGTGCCAGCAGTTTACCAGCGGGTCAAGAGACCCAGTACTTC.

This CDR3 is CASSLAGASTDTQYF. The CDR3 region has the DNA TGTGCCAGCAGCTTAGCGGGAGCTAGCACAGATACGCAGTATTTT. V and J are TRBV11-3 and TRBJ2-3; TRBD2 might be the D (6 bases). Germline values: CDR1 SGHNT, CDR2 YENEEA. This CDR3 is built from 15 residues. Trimming removed 1 base from V and 0 bases from J, with 8 bases in between.

This chain connects TRBV11-2 to TRBJ2-5; unclear D gene. The CDR3 is 15 amino acids. CDR1 and CDR2 from the germline V gene are SGHAT and FQNNGV. Trimming left V 0 bases short and J 4 bases short, with 12 bases between. DNA for the CDR3: TGTGCCAGCAGCTTAGATAGCTCCTCCAGAGAGACCCAGTACTTC. Encoded protein: CASSLDSSSRETQYF.

The chain combines TRBV19 with TRBJ2-7, with unresolved D. Trimming shortened V by 0 bases and J by 1 base, and 4 bases separated the two germline ends. CDR1 and CDR2 from the germline V gene are LNHDA and SQIVND (reference sequence). The length of the CDR3 is 13 residues. The DNA of the CDR3 is TGTGCCAGTAGTATAGATCGGTCCTACGAGCAGTACTTC. It yields the protein CASSIDRSYEQYF. Together with reference TRBV19 and TRBJ2-7, the CDR3 gives the full variable domain: DGGITQSPKYLFRKEGQNVTLSCEQNLNHDAMYWYRQDPGQGLRLIYYSQIVNDFQKGDIAEGYSVSREKKESFPLTVTSAQKNPTAFYLCASSIDRSYEQYFGPGTRLTVT.

The rearrangement joins TRBV19 to TRBJ2-3, with 9 nucleotides matching TRBD2. Germline CDR1 is LNHDA and CDR2 is SQIVND (reference sequence). This CDR3 contains 15 residues. Trimming took 2 bases from V and 2 from J; bases not matched to a gene: 2. The CDR3 protein is CASSITSGPTDTQYF. The CDR3, as DNA: TGTGCCAGTAGTATAACTAGCGGGCCCACAGATACGCAGTATTTT.